The 20 T cell receptor beta chains listed next were all sequenced from one sample in a study of control samples from healthy donors and cancer patients. Profiled with immunoSEQ multiplex PCR; TCRdb holds only in-frame clones, not every one. The top ten clones hold around 3.7% of a sample with 45,000 to 60,000 clones, approximately 94% of them seen once. Sequencing input: blood. The receptors were sampled from a man aged 25 to 45 in good health.

The genes are TRBV12-5 and TRBJ1-3, with unresolved D. The CDR3 totals 12 residues. Germline V gene data show CDR1 as LGHNT and CDR2 as FRNRAP. V was cut by 8 bases and J by 4 bases, with 9 bases left in between. The CDR3 loop reads CASRHDGNTIYF. CDR3 coding DNA: TGTGCTAGTAGACACGACGGAAACACCATATATTTT.

V gene TRBV24-1 combines with J gene TRBJ2-7; 10 bases fit TRBD1. Germline trimming cut 9 bases from V and 3 bases from J; bases unmatched to any gene: 4. The germline V gene encodes CDR1 KGHDR and CDR2 SFDVKD. The CDR3 totals 13 residues. The CDR3 here is CATSTGGIYEQYF. CDR3 coding DNA: TGTGCCACCTCGACAGGGGGCATCTACGAGCAGTACTTC.

The CDR3 DNA reads TGCACAACAGAGAGGACCCAGTACTTC. Amino acid sequence: CTTERTQYF. This chain uses TRBV20-1 with TRBJ2-5, with unresolved D. Germline CDR1 reads DFQATT; CDR2 reads SNEGSKA (reference sequence). The CDR3 totals 9 residues.

This clone was recorded only once. This chain joins TRBV3-1 (or the pseudogene TRBV3-2) and TRBJ1-1, with TRBD1 matching over 10 bases. The CDR3 contains 17 residues. Germline assignment: CDR1 LGHDT and CDR2 YNNKEL (reference sequence). V shed 4 bases and J 1 base; nucleotides not matched to a gene: 9. CDR3 DNA: TGTGCCAGCAGCCTCCTCCTCCGGGACAGGGGGAACACTGAAGCTTTCTTT. Translated, it gives CASSLLLRDRGNTEAFF.

The CDR3 bases are TGTGCCAGCAGTTACTCCCCCCTTCCAGGCTACAATGAGCAGTTCTTC. Protein: CASSYSPLPGYNEQFF. This chain uses TRBV6-2 or TRBV6-3 with TRBJ2-1; no firm D call. Germline CDR1 MNHEY, CDR2 SVGEGT. CDR3 length equals 16 residues. V was clipped by 0 bases and J by 3 bases, with 12 bases between them.

The chain is built from TRBV4-1 and TRBJ2-4; weak D call: TRBD1 (6 bases). CDR1 and CDR2 (germline): MGHRA, YSYEKL. The CDR3 runs to 16 residues. V lost 3 bases and J 7 bases, leaving 19 bases between the germline ends. As DNA, the CDR3 is TGCGCCAGCAGCCAGCCCACCAGGGGCCGGTCGAACATTCAGTACTTC. This codes for CASSQPTRGRSNIQYF.

The rearrangement joins TRBV7-9 to TRBJ2-7; 9 nucleotides agree with TRBD1. This CDR3 spans 17 amino acids. V lost 5 bases, J lost 1 base, and 12 bases stayed unmatched. Per germline, CDR1 SEHNR and CDR2 FQNEAQ (reference sequence). The CDR3 nucleotides read TGTGCCAGCAGCACCCGGACAGGGGAAGTGCGATCCTACGAGCAGTACTTC. This codes for CASSTRTGEVRSYEQYF.

V is TRBV5-1 and J is TRBJ1-2, with D perhaps matching TRBD1 (5 bases). Trimming left V 0 bases short and J 7 bases short, with 16 bases between. This CDR3 has 15 amino acids. CDR1 and CDR2 from the germline V gene are SGHRS and YFSETQ. The CDR3 DNA is TGCGCCAGCAGCTTGGCGGTGGGCGGGGGAACTGGCTACACCTTC. Translating it yields CASSLAVGGGTGYTF.

The V and J genes are TRBV5-1 and TRBJ2-1; D might be TRBD1 (5 bases). The CDR3 loop spans 13 amino acids. Trimming took 3 bases from V and 5 from J, leaving 9 bases between them. Germline-derived CDR1 and CDR2 are SGHRS and YFSETQ. As DNA, the CDR3 is TGCGCCAGCAGCTCCGACAGAAACAATGAGCAGTTCTTC. Translating it yields CASSSDRNNEQFF.

This sequence joins TRBV28 and TRBJ1-2, with 8 bases fitting TRBD1. This CDR3 comprises 13 residues. Trimming cost V 6 bases and J 7 bases; bases outside gene matches: 7. CDR1 MDHEN and CDR2 SYDVKM come from the germline V gene. For the CDR3, the DNA is TGTGCCAGCAGAAAACAGGGGGATAGTGGCTACACCTTC. Translated: CASRKQGDSGYTF.

This chain joins TRBV7-8 and TRBJ2-1, with 9 bases aligning to TRBD1. Germline CDR1 is SGHVS and CDR2 is FQNEAQ. The CDR3 has 15 residues. After removal of 6 bases from V and 4 bases from J, the junction contained 7 bases not matched to a gene. The CDR3 bases are TGTGCCAGCAGTTCGACCGGGACAGGGTACAATGAGCAGTTCTTC. Amino acid sequence: CASSSTGTGYNEQFF.

The chain employs TRBV7-3 and TRBJ1-5; D remains ambiguous. V was shortened by 2 bases and J by 4 bases, with 6 bases between the two germline ends. Germline V gene lookup returns CDR1 SGHTA and CDR2 FQGTGA. This CDR3 region has 13 residues. CDR3 region: CASSLPPNQPQHF. The CDR3 DNA follows: TGTGCCAGCAGCTTACCACCAAATCAGCCCCAGCATTTT.

The chain has TRBV14 and TRBJ1-2, with D possibly TRBD1 on 5 matching bases. The CDR3 extends over 13 amino acids. Germline CDR1 is SGHDN and CDR2 is FVKESK. V was pared by 1 base and J by 8 bases, with 11 bases between. The CDR3 DNA reads TGTGCCAGCAGCCAAGTGGGGGGAGGCGGCTACACCTTC. Its protein product is CASSQVGGGGYTF.

The gene calls are TRBV6-4 and TRBJ1-5, with D hard to call. Germline lookup yields CDR1 MRHNA and CDR2 SNTAGT. V dropped 4 bases and J dropped 6 bases, with 10 bases sitting between them. The CDR3 runs 13 residues. The CDR3 protein is CASSVRDGQPQHF. The CDR3 DNA reads TGTGCCAGCAGTGTAAGGGATGGTCAGCCCCAGCATTTT.

CDR3 sequence reads: CASSLGQGTEKLFF. The CDR3 bases are TGTGCCAGCAGCTTGGGCCAGGGTACTGAAAAACTGTTTTTT. The gene calls are TRBV5-4 and TRBJ1-4; tentatively, D is TRBD1 (5 bases). CDR3 length: 14 residues. Looked up from germline, CDR1 is SGHNT and CDR2 is YYREEE (reference sequence). Trimming removed 0 bases from V and 7 bases from J, with 10 bases in between.

V is TRBV20-1 and J is TRBJ1-4, with D tentatively TRBD1 (6 bases). Germline CDR1 and CDR2: DFQATT and SNEGSKA (reference sequence). V lost 3 bases, J lost 5 bases, and 13 bases lay in between. CDR3 length equals 14 residues. Here the CDR3 DNA reads TGCAGTGCTAGTAGTGGACAGTGGAATGAAAAACTGTTTTTT. This codes for CSASSGQWNEKLFF.

The chain has TRBV3-1 (or the pseudogene TRBV3-2) and TRBJ2-1; D is unresolved. Trimming pared 6 bases from V and 4 bases from J, leaving 22 bases between. The CDR3 totals 17 residues. Germline V lookup: CDR1 LGHDT, CDR2 YNNKEL (reference sequence). The DNA of the CDR3 is TGTGCCAGCAGTCCACCGCCCTATGGGCGGAATTACAATGAGCAGTTCTTC. As protein: CASSPPPYGRNYNEQFF.

This rearrangement joins TRBV20-1 to TRBJ2-1, with D possibly TRBD2 on 5 matching bases. CDR1 is DFQATT and CDR2 is SNEGSKA in the germline V gene (reference sequence). This CDR3 region has 11 residues. The V gene lost 8 bases and the J gene lost 9 bases, with 14 bases spanning the gap. Here the CDR3 DNA reads TGCAGTACCGTTAGGAGCGGTGAGCAGTTCTTC. Protein sequence: CSTVRSGEQFF.

This clone qualifies as medium-sized (0.01 to 0.1%). This chain links TRBV9 with TRBJ2-2, with D unclear. This CDR3 comprises 15 residues. Trimming took off 7 bases at V and 2 bases at J, with 15 bases between the two ends. CDR1 is SGDLS and CDR2 is YYNGEE in the germline V gene. CDR3 residues: CASGNRLNNTGELFF. The CDR3 nucleotides read TGTGCCAGCGGGAACAGACTTAACAACACCGGGGAGCTGTTTTTT.

The CDR3 region has the DNA TGTGCCTGCGGAAGGGGGGCCACTGAAGCTTTCTTT. Its protein is CACGRGATEAFF. The rearrangement uses TRBV30 and TRBJ1-1, with D tentatively TRBD1 (6 bases). Germline V lookup: CDR1 GTSNPN, CDR2 SVGIG (reference sequence). The CDR3 consists of 12 residues. Trimming pared 6 bases from V and 4 bases from J, leaving 12 bases between. The whole variable domain, remainder taken from reference TRBV30 and TRBJ1-1, is SQTIHQWPATLVQPVGSPLSLECTVEGTSNPNLYWYRQAAGRGLQLLFYSVGIGQISSEVPQNLSASRPQDRQFILSSKKLLLSDSGFYLCACGRGATEAFFGQGTRLTVV.